This T cell receptor beta chain was recorded in a study of cytotoxic CD8 clonotypes in ibrutinib-treated CLL. Repertoires were generated with immunoSEQ multiplex PCR, while TCRdb's copy carries only in-frame clones and drops some. The table shows around 200,000 clones, with 70% occurring only once. CDR3 size: 14 residues. V was shortened by 5 bases and J by 2 bases, with 12 bases between the two germline ends. Germline V gene sequence: CDR1 SGHRS, CDR2 YFSETQ. This TCR derives from a human donor with chronic lymphocytic leukemia. This rearrangement joins TRBV5-1 to TRBJ2-3, with a weak D call TRBD1 (6 bases). The sample consisted of PBMCs, taken after 12 months of ibrutinib treatment. CDR3 bases: TGCGCCAGCAGGAACAGGGTGAACACAGATACGCAGTATTTT. Its protein is CASRNRVNTDTQYF.